Sequencing of this TCR beta chain was carried out in a study of control samples from healthy donors and cancer patients. TCRdb's table, derived via immunoSEQ multiplex PCR, lists solely in-frame clones and lacks some. The sample holds around 68,000 clones; around four fifths are singletons and the top ten take roughly 3.1%. CDR3 size: 13 residues. Germline loops: CDR1 SGHTA, CDR2 FQGNSA. V was pared by 2 bases and J by 6 bases, with 10 bases between. The specimen was PBMCs. The chain recombines TRBV7-2 with TRBJ1-2; no reliable D call. The source is a woman aged 45-60 years with lung cancer. The DNA for the CDR3 is TGTGCCAGCAGCTTACAGGCGCCTAATGGCTACACCTTC. Translating gives CASSLQAPNGYTF.